This T cell receptor (beta chain) was captured in a study of blood T cell repertoires in COVID-19. Generated by immunoSEQ multiplex PCR, the TCRdb table keeps only in-frame clones and is missing some. The sample has 200,000 to 250,000 clones, 65% to 90% seen once. The CDR3 consists of 14 residues. Germline CDR1 is LNHNV and CDR2 is YYDKDF (reference sequence). Trimming cost V 1 base and J 12 bases, with 15 bases left between them. The TCR sequence derives from a woman aged 45-59 years with acute COVID-19. Specimen: PBMCs or T cells enriched from blood (not recorded which). This sequence joins TRBV15 and TRBJ1-4; no definite D call. The CDR3: CATSRGWEGGELFF. Written as DNA, the CDR3 is TGTGCCACCAGCAGAGGATGGGAGGGAGGTGAACTGTTTTTT.